Sequencing of this T cell receptor (beta chain) was carried out in a study of identical twins' blood T cells. This clonotype was counted a few times. Each CDR3 protein gets one entry after TCRdb re-called the 5' RACE reads with MiXCR. Among around 380,000 distinct CDR3 sequences listed, under 30% were seen once. Six healthy women, forming three identical twin pairs, donated samples. Likely shared infections and vaccines: all three twin pairs were reared together. The germline gives CDR1 LGHDT, CDR2 YNNKEL (reference sequence). The CDR3 covers 19 residues. V lost 8 bases to trimming and J lost 3 bases; unmatched junction nucleotides: 19.

The sample consisted of PBMCs. The source of this sequence is a woman between 18 and 50 years old in good health. V usage is TRBV3-1 and J usage is TRBJ2-1; TRBD2 matches at 10 bases. In nucleotides, the CDR3 is TGTGCCAGCCCTAAGCTAGTTTTTAGCGGGGGGTGTTTCTACAATGAGCAGTTCTTC. Its protein product is CASPKLVFSGGCFYNEQFF.